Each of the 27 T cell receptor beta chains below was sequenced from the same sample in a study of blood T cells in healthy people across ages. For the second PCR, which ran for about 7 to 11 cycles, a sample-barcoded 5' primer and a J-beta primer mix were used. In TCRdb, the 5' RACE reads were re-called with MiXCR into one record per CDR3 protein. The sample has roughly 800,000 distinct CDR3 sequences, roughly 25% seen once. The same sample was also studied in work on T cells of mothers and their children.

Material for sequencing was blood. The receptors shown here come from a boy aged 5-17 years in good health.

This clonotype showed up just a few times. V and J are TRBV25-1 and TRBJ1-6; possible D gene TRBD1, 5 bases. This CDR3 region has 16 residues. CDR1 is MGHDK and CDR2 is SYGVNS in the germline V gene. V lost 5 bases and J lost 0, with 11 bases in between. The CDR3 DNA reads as TGTGCCAGCAGTAGCGGGGCCAGCTCCTATAATTCACCCCTCCACTTT. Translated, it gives CASSSGASSYNSPLHF.

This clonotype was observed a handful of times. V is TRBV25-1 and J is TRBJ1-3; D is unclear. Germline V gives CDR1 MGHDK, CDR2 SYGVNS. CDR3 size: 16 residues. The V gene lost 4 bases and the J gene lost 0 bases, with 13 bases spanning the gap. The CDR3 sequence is CASSGTSSDSGNTIYF. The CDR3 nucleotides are TGTGCCAGCAGTGGAACCTCGAGTGACTCTGGAAACACCATATATTTT.

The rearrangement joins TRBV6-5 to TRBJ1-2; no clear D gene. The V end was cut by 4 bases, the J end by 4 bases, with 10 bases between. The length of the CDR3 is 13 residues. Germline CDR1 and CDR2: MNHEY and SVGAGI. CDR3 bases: TGTGCCAGCAGTTTACAGCCTCTCTATGGCTACACCTTC. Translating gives CASSLQPLYGYTF.

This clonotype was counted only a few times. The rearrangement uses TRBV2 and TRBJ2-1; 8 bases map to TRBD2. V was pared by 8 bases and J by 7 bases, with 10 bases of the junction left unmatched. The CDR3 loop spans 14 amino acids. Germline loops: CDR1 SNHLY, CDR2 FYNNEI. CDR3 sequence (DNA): TGTGCCAGCGCCTACGGGGGGGCAGGGAATGAGCAGTTCTTC. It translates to CASAYGGAGNEQFF.

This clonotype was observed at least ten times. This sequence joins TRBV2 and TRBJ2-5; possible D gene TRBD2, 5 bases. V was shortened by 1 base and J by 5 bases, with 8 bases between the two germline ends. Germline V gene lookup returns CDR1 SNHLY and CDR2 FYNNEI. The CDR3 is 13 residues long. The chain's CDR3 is CASSEGLAETQYF. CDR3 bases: TGTGCCAGCAGTGAAGGGCTAGCTGAGACCCAGTACTTC.

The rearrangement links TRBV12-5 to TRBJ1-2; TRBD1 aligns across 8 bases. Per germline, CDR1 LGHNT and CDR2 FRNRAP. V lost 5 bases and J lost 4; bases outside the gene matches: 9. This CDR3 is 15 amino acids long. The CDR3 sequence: CASGPQGAGRYGYTF. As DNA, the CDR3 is TGTGCTAGTGGTCCCCAGGGGGCGGGTCGCTATGGCTACACCTTC.

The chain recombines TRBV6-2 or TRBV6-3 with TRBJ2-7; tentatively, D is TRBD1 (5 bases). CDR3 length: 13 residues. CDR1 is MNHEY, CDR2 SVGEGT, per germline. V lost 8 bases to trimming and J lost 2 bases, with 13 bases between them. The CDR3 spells CASQHRLAYEQYF. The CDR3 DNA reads TGTGCCAGCCAGCACAGGCTTGCCTACGAGCAGTACTTC.

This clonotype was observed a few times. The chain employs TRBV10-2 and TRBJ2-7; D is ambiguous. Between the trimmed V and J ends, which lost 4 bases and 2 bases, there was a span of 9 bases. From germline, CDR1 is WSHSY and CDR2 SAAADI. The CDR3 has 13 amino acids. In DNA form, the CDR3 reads TGCGCCAGCAGTGTTCAGATAACCTACGAGCAGTACTTC. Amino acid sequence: CASSVQITYEQYF.

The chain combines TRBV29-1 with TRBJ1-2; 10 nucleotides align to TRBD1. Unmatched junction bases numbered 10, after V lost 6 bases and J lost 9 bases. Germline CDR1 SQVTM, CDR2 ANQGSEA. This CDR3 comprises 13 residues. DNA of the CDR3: TGCAGCGTCGCCCCAGACAGGGGGCAAAGCTACACCTTC. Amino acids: CSVAPDRGQSYTF.

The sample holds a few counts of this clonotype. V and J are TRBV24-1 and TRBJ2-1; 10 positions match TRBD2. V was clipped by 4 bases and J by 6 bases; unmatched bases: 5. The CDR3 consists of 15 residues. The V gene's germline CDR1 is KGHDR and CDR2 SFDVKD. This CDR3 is CATSEGAGGLNEQFF. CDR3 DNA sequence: TGTGCCACCAGTGAAGGAGCGGGGGGGCTCAATGAGCAGTTCTTC.

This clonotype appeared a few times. The DNA of the CDR3 is TGTGCCAGCAGCCCGACAGGGTGGGGCAAAAACATTCAGTACTTC. As protein: CASSPTGWGKNIQYF. The chain carries TRBV5-6 and TRBJ2-4; 7 nucleotides line up with TRBD1. V dropped 4 bases and J dropped 3; count of bases not matched to a gene: 7. The CDR3 is 15 amino acids. CDR1 is SGHDT, CDR2 YYEEEE, per germline.

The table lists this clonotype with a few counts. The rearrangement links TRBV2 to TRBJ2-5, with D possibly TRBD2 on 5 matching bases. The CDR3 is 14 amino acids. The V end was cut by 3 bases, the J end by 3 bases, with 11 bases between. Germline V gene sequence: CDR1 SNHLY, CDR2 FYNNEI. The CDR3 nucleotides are TGTGCCAGCAGTGATGGGAGAATAGAAGAGACCCAGTACTTC. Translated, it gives CASSDGRIEETQYF.

The DNA of the CDR3 is TGTGCCAGCAGCCAACCCGGGACGTTGGGGGAAAAACTGTTTTTT. This encodes CASSQPGTLGEKLFF. The genes are TRBV4-2 and TRBJ1-4; D possibly corresponds to TRBD1 (5 bases). The germline V gene encodes CDR1 LGHNA and CDR2 YNFKEQ. Trimming shortened V by 2 bases and J by 8 bases, and 15 bases separated the two germline ends. The CDR3 covers 15 residues.

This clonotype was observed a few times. CDR3 sequence reads: CSARLWYEQFF. The CDR3 region has the DNA TGCAGTGCTAGACTGTGGTATGAGCAGTTCTTC. The chain is built from TRBV20-1 and TRBJ2-1; D is unclear. Trimming cost V 2 bases and J 8 bases, with 7 bases left between them. Germline CDR1 and CDR2: DFQATT and SNEGSKA (reference sequence). CDR3 size: 11 residues.

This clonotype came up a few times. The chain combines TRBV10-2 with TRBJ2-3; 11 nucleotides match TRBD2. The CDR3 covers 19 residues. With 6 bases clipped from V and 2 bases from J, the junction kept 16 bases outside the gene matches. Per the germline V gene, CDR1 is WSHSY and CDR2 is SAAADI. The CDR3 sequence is CASRLNTLAGGPDTDTQYF. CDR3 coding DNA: TGCGCCAGCAGACTCAATACTCTAGCGGGGGGTCCGGACACAGATACGCAGTATTTT.

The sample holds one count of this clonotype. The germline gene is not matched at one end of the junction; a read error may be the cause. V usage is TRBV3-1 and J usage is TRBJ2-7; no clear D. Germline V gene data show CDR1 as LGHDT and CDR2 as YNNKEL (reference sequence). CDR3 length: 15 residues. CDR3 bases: TGTGCCAGCAGCCAGCAGTTACACTCAACCTACGAGAAGTACTTC. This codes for CASSQQLHSTYEKYF.

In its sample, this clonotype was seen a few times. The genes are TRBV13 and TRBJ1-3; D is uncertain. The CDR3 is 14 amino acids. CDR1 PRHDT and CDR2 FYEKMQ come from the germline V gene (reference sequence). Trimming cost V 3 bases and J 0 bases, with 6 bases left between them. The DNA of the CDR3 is TGTGCCAGCAGCTTCACTCTCTCTGGAAACACCATATATTTT. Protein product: CASSFTLSGNTIYF.

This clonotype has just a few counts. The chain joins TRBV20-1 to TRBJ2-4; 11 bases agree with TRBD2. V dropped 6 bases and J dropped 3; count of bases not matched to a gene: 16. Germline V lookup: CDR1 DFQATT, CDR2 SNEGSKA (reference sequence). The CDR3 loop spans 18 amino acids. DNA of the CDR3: TGCAGTGCATACACTAGCGGGGGAAGATCCGGGGTCAAAAACATTCAGTACTTC. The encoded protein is CSAYTSGGRSGVKNIQYF.

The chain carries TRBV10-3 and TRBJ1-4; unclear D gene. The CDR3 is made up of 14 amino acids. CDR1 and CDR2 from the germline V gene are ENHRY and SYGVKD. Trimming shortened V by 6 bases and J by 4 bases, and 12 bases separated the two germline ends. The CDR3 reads CAIRDGRDNEKLFF. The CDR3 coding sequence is TGTGCCATCAGGGATGGGAGAGATAATGAAAAACTGTTTTTT.

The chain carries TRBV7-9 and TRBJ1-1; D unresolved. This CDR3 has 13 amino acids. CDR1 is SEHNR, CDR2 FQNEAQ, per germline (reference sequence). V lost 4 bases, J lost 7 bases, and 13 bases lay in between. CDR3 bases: TGTGCCAGCAGCTATGATTTCGGGATTGAAGCTTTCTTT. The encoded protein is CASSYDFGIEAFF. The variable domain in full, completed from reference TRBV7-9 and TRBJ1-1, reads DTGVSQNPRHKITKRGQNVTFRCDPISEHNRLYWYRQTLGQGPEFLTYFQNEAQLEKSRLLSDRFSAERPKGSFSTLEIQRTEQGDSAMYLCASSYDFGIEAFFGQGTRLTVV.

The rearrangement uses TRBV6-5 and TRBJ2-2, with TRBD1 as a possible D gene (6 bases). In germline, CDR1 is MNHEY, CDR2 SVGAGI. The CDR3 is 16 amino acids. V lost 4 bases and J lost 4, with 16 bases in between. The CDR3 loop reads CASSFHFIQGTGELFF. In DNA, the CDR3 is TGTGCCAGCAGTTTTCACTTCATACAGGGCACCGGGGAGCTGTTTTTT.

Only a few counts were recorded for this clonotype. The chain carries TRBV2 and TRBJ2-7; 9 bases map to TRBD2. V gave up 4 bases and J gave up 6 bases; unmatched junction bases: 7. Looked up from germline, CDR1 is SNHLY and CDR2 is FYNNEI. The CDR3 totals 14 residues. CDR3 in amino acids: CASSGLAGLGEQYF. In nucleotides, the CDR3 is TGTGCCAGCAGTGGCCTAGCGGGGCTGGGCGAGCAGTACTTC.

The CDR3 here is CASSVGGTPARGDTQYF. DNA of the CDR3: TGTGCCAGCAGCGTAGGCGGGACTCCAGCCCGGGGGGATACGCAGTATTTT. The chain has TRBV9 and TRBJ2-3; D perhaps matches TRBD2 (6 bases). With 0 bases removed from V and 6 bases from J, the gap between germline ends came to 20 bases. Germline loops: CDR1 SGDLS, CDR2 YYNGEE. The CDR3 length is 17 residues.

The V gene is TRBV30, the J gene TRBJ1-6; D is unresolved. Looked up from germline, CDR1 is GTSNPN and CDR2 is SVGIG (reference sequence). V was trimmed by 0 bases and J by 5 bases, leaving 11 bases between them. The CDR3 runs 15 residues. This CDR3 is CAWSVRMRDNSPLHF. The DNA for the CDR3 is TGTGCCTGGAGTGTACGGATGCGCGATAATTCACCCCTCCACTTT.

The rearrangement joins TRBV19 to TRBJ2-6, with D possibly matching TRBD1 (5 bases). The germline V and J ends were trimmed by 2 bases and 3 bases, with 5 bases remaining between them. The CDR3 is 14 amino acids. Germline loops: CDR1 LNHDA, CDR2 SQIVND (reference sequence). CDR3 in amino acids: CASSIQGGANVLTF. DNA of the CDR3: TGTGCCAGTAGTATACAGGGTGGGGCCAACGTCCTGACTTTC.

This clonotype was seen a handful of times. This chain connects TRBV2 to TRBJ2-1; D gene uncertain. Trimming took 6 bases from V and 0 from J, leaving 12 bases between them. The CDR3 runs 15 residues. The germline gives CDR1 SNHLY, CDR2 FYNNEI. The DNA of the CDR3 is TGTGCCAGCAGCTCATCAAGCCTCTCCTACAATGAGCAGTTCTTC. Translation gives CASSSSSLSYNEQFF.

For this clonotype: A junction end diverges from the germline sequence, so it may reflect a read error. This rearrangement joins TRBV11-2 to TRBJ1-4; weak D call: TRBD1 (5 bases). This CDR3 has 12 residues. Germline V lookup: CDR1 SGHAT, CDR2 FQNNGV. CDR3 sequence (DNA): TGTGCCAGCAGCTTAGATGGGGCCCGGGTTCTATTT. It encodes CASSLDGARVLF.